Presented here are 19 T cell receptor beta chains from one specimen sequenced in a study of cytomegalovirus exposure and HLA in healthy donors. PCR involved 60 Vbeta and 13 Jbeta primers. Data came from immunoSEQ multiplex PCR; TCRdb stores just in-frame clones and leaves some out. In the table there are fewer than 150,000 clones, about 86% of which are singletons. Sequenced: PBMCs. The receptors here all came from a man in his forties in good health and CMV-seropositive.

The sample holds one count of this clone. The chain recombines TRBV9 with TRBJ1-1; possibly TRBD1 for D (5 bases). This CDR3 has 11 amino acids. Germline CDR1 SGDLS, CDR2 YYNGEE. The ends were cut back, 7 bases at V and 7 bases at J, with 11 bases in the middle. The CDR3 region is CASSRDSEAFF. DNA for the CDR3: TGTGCCAGCTCCCGCGACAGTGAAGCTTTCTTT.

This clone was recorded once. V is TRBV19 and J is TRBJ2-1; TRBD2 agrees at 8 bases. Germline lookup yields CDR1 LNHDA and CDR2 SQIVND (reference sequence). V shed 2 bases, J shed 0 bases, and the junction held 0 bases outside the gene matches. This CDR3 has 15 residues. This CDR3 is CASSISGGSYNEQFF. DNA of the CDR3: TGTGCCAGTAGTATAAGCGGGGGCTCCTACAATGAGCAGTTCTTC.

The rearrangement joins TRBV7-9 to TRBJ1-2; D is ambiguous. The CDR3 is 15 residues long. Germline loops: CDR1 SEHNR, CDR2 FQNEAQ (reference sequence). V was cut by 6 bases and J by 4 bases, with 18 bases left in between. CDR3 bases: TGTGCCAGCAGTTATATAGCAGCGTCCGTCTATGGCTACACCTTC. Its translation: CASSYIAASVYGYTF.

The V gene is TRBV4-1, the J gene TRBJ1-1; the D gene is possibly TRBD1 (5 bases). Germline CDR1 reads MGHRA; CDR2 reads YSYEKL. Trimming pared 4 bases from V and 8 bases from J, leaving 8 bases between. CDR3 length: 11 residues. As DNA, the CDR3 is TGCGCCAGCAGCCGAGACAGAGAAGCTTTCTTT. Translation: CASSRDREAFF.

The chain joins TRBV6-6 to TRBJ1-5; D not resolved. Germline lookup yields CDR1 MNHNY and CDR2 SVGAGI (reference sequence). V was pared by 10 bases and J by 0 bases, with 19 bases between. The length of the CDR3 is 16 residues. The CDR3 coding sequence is TGTGCCACTCTCTTCTCGGGAACCCATAGCAATCAGCCCCAGCATTTT. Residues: CATLFSGTHSNQPQHF.

The CDR3 coding sequence is TGTGCCAGCACGGGACAGGGGGCTGATCAGCCCCAGCATTTT. Protein sequence: CASTGQGADQPQHF. This chain uses TRBV2 with TRBJ1-5; 12 positions agree with TRBD1. V shed 7 bases, J shed 5 bases, and the junction held 3 bases outside the gene matches. Germline assignment: CDR1 SNHLY and CDR2 FYNNEI. This CDR3 comprises 14 residues.

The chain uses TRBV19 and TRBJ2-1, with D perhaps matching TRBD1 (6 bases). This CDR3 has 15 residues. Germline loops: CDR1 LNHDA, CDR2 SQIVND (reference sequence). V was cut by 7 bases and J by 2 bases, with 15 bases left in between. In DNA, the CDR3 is TGTGCCAGTAAAGACAGGCGAACTCCCTACAATGAGCAGTTCTTC. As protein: CASKDRRTPYNEQFF.

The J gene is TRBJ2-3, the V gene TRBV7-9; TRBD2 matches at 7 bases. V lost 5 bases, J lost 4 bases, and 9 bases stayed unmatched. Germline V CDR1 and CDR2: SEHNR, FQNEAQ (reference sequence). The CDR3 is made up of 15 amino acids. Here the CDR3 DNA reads TGTGCCAGCAGCCCTGGGACGGGGGGAGCAGATACGCAGTATTTT. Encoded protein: CASSPGTGGADTQYF.

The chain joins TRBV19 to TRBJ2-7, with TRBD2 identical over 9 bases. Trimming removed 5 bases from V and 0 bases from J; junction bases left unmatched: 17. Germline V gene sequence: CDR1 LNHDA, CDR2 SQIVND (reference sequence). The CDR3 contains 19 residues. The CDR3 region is CASSPQADLTSGLSYEQYF. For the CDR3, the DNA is TGTGCCAGTAGTCCCCAGGCAGACCTAACTAGCGGGCTCTCCTACGAGCAGTACTTC.

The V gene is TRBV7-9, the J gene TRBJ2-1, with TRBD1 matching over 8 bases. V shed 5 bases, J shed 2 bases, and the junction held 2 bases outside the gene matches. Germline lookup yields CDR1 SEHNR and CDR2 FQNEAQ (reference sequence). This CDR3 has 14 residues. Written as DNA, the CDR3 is TGTGCCAGCAGCATACAGGGGGCCTACAATGAGCAGTTCTTC. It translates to CASSIQGAYNEQFF.

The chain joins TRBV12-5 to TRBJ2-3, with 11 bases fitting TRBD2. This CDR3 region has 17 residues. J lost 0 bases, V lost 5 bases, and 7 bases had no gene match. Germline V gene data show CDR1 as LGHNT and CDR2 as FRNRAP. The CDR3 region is CASGAKTSGDSTDTQYF. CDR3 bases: TGTGCTAGTGGTGCAAAGACTAGCGGGGATAGCACAGATACGCAGTATTTT.

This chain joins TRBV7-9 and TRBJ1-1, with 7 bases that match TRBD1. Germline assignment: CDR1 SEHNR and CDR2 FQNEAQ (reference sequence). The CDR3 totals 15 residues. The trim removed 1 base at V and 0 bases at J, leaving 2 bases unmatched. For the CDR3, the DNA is TGTGCCAGCAGCTTAGGTGGGACAGTGAACACTGAAGCTTTCTTT. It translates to CASSLGGTVNTEAFF. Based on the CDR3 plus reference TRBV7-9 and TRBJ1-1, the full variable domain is DTGVSQNPRHKITKRGQNVTFRCDPISEHNRLYWYRQTLGQGPEFLTYFQNEAQLEKSRLLSDRFSAERPKGSFSTLEIQRTEQGDSAMYLCASSLGGTVNTEAFFGQGTRLTVV.

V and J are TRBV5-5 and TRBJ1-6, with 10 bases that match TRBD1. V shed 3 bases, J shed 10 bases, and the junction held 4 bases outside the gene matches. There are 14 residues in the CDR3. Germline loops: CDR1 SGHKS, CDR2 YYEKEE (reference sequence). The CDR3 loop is CASSSWTGGSPLHF. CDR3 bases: TGTGCCAGCAGCTCCTGGACAGGGGGGTCACCCCTCCACTTT.

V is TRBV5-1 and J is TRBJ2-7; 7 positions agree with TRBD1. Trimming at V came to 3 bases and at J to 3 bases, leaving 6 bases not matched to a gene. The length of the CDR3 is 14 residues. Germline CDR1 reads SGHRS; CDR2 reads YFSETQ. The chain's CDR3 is CASSSGQSFYEQYF. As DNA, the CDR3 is TGCGCCAGCAGCTCGGGACAGAGCTTCTACGAGCAGTACTTC.

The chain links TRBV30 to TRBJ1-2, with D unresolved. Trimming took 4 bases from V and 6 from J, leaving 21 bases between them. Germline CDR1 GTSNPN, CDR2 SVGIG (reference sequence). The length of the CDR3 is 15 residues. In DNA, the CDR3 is TGTGCCTGGACCCGCCTTACGGGTCCCCGTGATGGCTACACCTTC. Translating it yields CAWTRLTGPRDGYTF.

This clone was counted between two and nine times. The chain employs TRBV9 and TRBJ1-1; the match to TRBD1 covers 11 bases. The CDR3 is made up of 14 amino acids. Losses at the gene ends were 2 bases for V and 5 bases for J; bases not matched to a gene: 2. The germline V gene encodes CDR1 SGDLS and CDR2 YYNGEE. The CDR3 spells CASSVRDRGTEAFF. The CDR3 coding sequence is TGTGCCAGCAGCGTCCGGGACAGGGGGACTGAAGCTTTCTTT.

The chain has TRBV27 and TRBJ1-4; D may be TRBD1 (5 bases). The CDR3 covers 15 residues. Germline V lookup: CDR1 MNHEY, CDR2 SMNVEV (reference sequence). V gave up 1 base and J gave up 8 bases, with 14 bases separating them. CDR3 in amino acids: CASSLYRAGREKLFF. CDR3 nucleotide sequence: TGTGCCAGCAGTTTATATAGGGCAGGGCGAGAAAAACTGTTTTTT.

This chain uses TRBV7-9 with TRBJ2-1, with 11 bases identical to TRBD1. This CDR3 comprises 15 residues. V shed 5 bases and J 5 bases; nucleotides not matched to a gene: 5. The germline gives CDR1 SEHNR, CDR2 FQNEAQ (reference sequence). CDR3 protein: CASSPGTGGDNEQFF. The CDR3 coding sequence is TGTGCCAGCAGCCCCGGGACAGGGGGGGACAATGAGCAGTTCTTC.

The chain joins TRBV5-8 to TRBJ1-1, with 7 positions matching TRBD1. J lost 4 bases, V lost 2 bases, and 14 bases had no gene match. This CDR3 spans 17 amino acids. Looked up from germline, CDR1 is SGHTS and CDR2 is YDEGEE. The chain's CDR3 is CASSFRDSRLLGTEAFF. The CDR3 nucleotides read TGTGCCAGCAGCTTCCGGGACAGTAGGCTCCTGGGCACTGAAGCTTTCTTT. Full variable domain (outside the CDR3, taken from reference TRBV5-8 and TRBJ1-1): EAGVTQSPTHLIKTRGQQATLRCSPISGHTSVYWYQQALGLGLQFLLWYDEGEERNRGNFPPRFSGRQFPNYSSELNVNALELEDSALYLCASSFRDSRLLGTEAFFGQGTRLTVV.